This T cell receptor beta chain was retrieved from a study of blood T cells in healthy people across ages. Study-wide results and caveats: Considered underestimates were the diversity estimates obtained from one million T cells.

This clonotype occurred many times. Its target is not known. After removal of 6 bases from V and 8 bases from J, the junction contained 3 bases not matched to a gene. The CDR3 extends over 13 amino acids. The germline V gene encodes CDR1 ENHRY and CDR2 SYGVKD. Sample-barcoded 5' priming and a J-beta primer mix drove a second PCR of about 6 to 12 cycles. Every sample produced at least 2.5 million CDR3-containing paired-end reads. TCRdb analysed the 5' RACE reads with MiXCR anew, one entry per CDR3 protein. The table records roughly 900,000 distinct CDR3 sequences, around 30% of them present only once. This TCR was sampled from an elderly woman in good health. The sequenced material came from blood. This chain uses TRBV10-3 with TRBJ2-1; 11 nucleotides match TRBD2. The CDR3 nucleotides are TGTGCCATCAGACTAGCGGGGGCACATGAGCAGTTCTTC. Translating it yields CAIRLAGAHEQFF.